The next 21 T cell receptor beta chains were all read from a single sample in a study of blood T cell repertoires in COVID-19. The repertoire was sequenced with immunoSEQ multiplex PCR; TCRdb's copy has only in-frame clones and lacks some. This sample has about 240,000 clones, with around 90% found just once. Material: peripheral blood. These receptors were collected from a woman in her twenties or thirties with acute or convalescent COVID-19.

The chain is built from TRBV7-6 and TRBJ2-3; D may be TRBD2 (5 bases). V lost 4 bases to trimming and J lost 3 bases, with 14 bases between them. The V gene's germline CDR1 is SGHVS and CDR2 FNYEAQ. The CDR3 extends over 15 amino acids. The CDR3 is CASSYLAPGTDTQYF. The DNA for the CDR3 is TGTGCCAGCAGCTATCTTGCACCGGGGACAGATACGCAGTATTTT.

The V and J genes are TRBV29-1 and TRBJ2-1; 8 bases align to TRBD2. Germline-derived CDR1 and CDR2 are SQVTM and ANQGSEA. The CDR3 sequence is 11 residues long. V lost 2 bases, J lost 12 bases, and 3 bases stayed unmatched. The CDR3 sequence is CSVERGGGQFF. CDR3 in DNA: TGCAGCGTTGAACGGGGGGGAGGGCAGTTCTTC.

This rearrangement joins TRBV18 to TRBJ2-2; TRBD1 matches at 7 bases. Germline CDR1 is KGHSH and CDR2 is LQKENI. Trimming at V came to 5 bases and at J to 2 bases, leaving 8 bases not matched to a gene. The CDR3 length is 16 residues. The CDR3 here is CASSKQGPGNTGELFF. As DNA, the CDR3 is TGTGCCAGCTCAAAACAGGGGCCGGGAAACACCGGGGAGCTGTTTTTT. Using reference TRBV18 and TRBJ2-2 for the parts outside the CDR3, the full variable domain is NAGVMQNPRHLVRRRGQEARLRCSPMKGHSHVYWYRQLPEEGLKFMVYLQKENIIDESGMPKERFSAEFPKEGPSILRIQQVVRGDSAAYFCASSKQGPGNTGELFFGEGSRLTVL.

The J gene is TRBJ2-5, the V gene TRBV5-1; no firm D call. The germline V gene encodes CDR1 SGHRS and CDR2 YFSETQ. The V gene lost 1 base and the J gene lost 2 bases, with 12 bases spanning the gap. CDR3 length equals 15 residues. DNA of the CDR3: TGCGCCAGCAGCTTGTCTGGTAAGCTACAAGAGACCCAGTACTTC. Translation gives CASSLSGKLQETQYF.

The chain carries TRBV7-2 and TRBJ2-7; D is undetermined. The CDR3 contains 15 residues. Germline CDR1 reads SGHTA; CDR2 reads FQGNSA. V was cut by 1 base and J by 2 bases, with 12 bases left in between. The chain's CDR3 is CASSLVRQPTYEQYF. The CDR3 nucleotides are TGTGCCAGCAGCTTAGTTAGACAACCCACCTACGAGCAGTACTTC.

V and J are TRBV12-3 or TRBV12-4 and TRBJ2-5; D is unresolved. The ends were cut back, 4 bases at V and 6 bases at J, with 12 bases in the middle. This CDR3 spans 13 amino acids. For the CDR3, the DNA is TGTGCCAGCAGTTCTGTGGGCACGAAGACCCAGTACTTC. Encoded protein: CASSSVGTKTQYF.

The V gene is TRBV19, the J gene TRBJ1-3; 8 nucleotides line up with TRBD1. V was clipped by 5 bases and J by 3 bases; unmatched bases: 6. Germline CDR1 LNHDA, CDR2 SQIVND (reference sequence). This CDR3 comprises 15 residues. CDR3 nucleotide sequence: TGTGCCAGTAGTCTCACAGGGGGTAATGGAAACACCATATATTTT. Residues: CASSLTGGNGNTIYF. Supplemented by reference TRBV19 and TRBJ1-3, the full variable domain reads DGGITQSPKYLFRKEGQNVTLSCEQNLNHDAMYWYRQDPGQGLRLIYYSQIVNDFQKGDIAEGYSVSREKKESFPLTVTSAQKNPTAFYLCASSLTGGNGNTIYFGEGSWLTVV.

The chain joins TRBV2 to TRBJ2-1, with D possibly TRBD2 on 6 matching bases. There are 15 residues in the CDR3. CDR1 SNHLY and CDR2 FYNNEI come from the germline V gene. Trimming left V 3 bases short and J 4 bases short, with 13 bases between. For the CDR3, the DNA is TGTGCCAGCAGTGAGGTCTATAGCGGTTACAATGAGCAGTTCTTC. It codes for CASSEVYSGYNEQFF.

V and J are TRBV7-2 and TRBJ1-2; the D is unclear. The CDR3 covers 15 residues. V gave up 4 bases and J gave up 1 base, with 13 bases separating them. Per germline, CDR1 SGHTA and CDR2 FQGNSA. The CDR3 region is CASSSRGNFNYGYTF. In DNA, the CDR3 is TGTGCCAGCAGCTCACGCGGGAACTTTAACTATGGCTACACCTTC.

This rearrangement joins TRBV6-5 to TRBJ2-1, with D perhaps TRBD1 (7 bases). Trimming shortened V by 6 bases and J by 7 bases, and 16 bases separated the two germline ends. This CDR3 region has 14 residues. Germline values: CDR1 MNHEY, CDR2 SVGAGI. CDR3 region: CASRRDSFRNEQFF. CDR3 nucleotide sequence: TGTGCCAGCAGGCGGGACAGTTTTAGGAATGAGCAGTTCTTC.

The chain has TRBV19 and TRBJ2-7, with 10 nucleotides matching TRBD1. The CDR3 contains 16 residues. V shed 6 bases, J shed 3 bases, and the junction held 11 bases outside the gene matches. Per the germline V gene, CDR1 is LNHDA and CDR2 is SQIVND (reference sequence). CDR3 protein: CASSLGLGQGYYEQYF. CDR3 nucleotides: TGTGCCAGTAGCCTGGGTCTGGGACAGGGGTACTACGAGCAGTACTTC.

The V and J genes are TRBV10-3 and TRBJ2-7, with 10 bases that match TRBD2. The V and J ends lost 11 bases and 7 bases, in that order; junction bases with no gene match: 17. Looked up from germline, CDR1 is ENHRY and CDR2 is SYGVKD. This CDR3 is built from 15 residues. CDR3 in amino acids: CALADPLAGAGEQYF. The CDR3 coding sequence is TGTGCCCTAGCCGACCCGCTAGCGGGAGCTGGGGAGCAGTACTTC.

The rearrangement links TRBV10-3 to TRBJ1-1; unclear D gene. Between the trimmed V and J ends, which lost 8 bases and 1 base, there was a span of 5 bases. CDR3 length: 11 amino acids. Germline CDR1 is ENHRY and CDR2 is SYGVKD. As DNA, the CDR3 is TGTGCCATCGGGCGGAACACTGAAGCTTTCTTT. This encodes CAIGRNTEAFF.

The chain has TRBV18 and TRBJ1-5, with TRBD1 identical over 8 bases. The CDR3 has 17 residues. Germline CDR1 and CDR2: KGHSH and LQKENI. V shed 2 bases, J shed 0 bases, and the junction held 6 bases outside the gene matches. CDR3 sequence reads: CASSPSRGLLSNQPQHF. CDR3 nucleotide sequence: TGTGCCAGCTCACCATCCAGGGGGCTACTTAGCAATCAGCCCCAGCATTTT.

The count of this clone is one. V gene TRBV27 combines with J gene TRBJ2-1; D not resolved. V lost 4 bases and J lost 8, with 9 bases in between. Germline V lookup: CDR1 MNHEY, CDR2 SMNVEV (reference sequence). This CDR3 is 12 amino acids long. The chain's CDR3 is CASSSRSDEQFF. DNA for the CDR3: TGTGCCAGCAGTTCCCGGTCGGATGAGCAGTTCTTC.

The chain joins TRBV20-1 to TRBJ1-3, with D unclear. This CDR3 spans 14 amino acids. The V end was cut by 3 bases, the J end by 4 bases, with 13 bases between. Germline V gives CDR1 DFQATT, CDR2 SNEGSKA (reference sequence). CDR3 nucleotides: TGCAGTGCTAGTTTCCGGACTGGGGGAAACACCATATATTTT. This codes for CSASFRTGGNTIYF.

The chain uses TRBV9 and TRBJ2-3; TRBD2 agrees at 9 bases. Germline loops: CDR1 SGDLS, CDR2 YYNGEE. The J segment lost 1 base and the V segment lost 6 bases, leaving 6 bases of the junction unmatched. The CDR3 sequence is 15 residues long. CDR3 bases: TGTGCCAGCACCCCACTAGCGGGTGGCACAGATACGCAGTATTTT. It specifies CASTPLAGGTDTQYF.

V and J are TRBV27 and TRBJ2-1; TRBD1 matches at 8 bases. V shed 3 bases and J 3 bases; nucleotides not matched to a gene: 4. Germline CDR1 reads MNHEY; CDR2 reads SMNVEV (reference sequence). The CDR3 is 15 residues long. CDR3 DNA sequence: TGTGCCAGCAGTTTTTCAGGACAGGGCTACAATGAGCAGTTCTTC. It codes for CASSFSGQGYNEQFF.

The chain links TRBV13 to TRBJ2-2; D may be TRBD1 (6 bases). V lost 4 bases and J 3 bases, leaving 21 bases between the germline ends. The V gene's germline CDR1 is PRHDT and CDR2 FYEKMQ (reference sequence). This CDR3 spans 18 amino acids. The CDR3 nucleotides are TGTGCCAGCAGCTCCATGACAGGTCCCACCGCCCACACCGGGGAGCTGTTTTTT. Translated, it gives CASSSMTGPTAHTGELFF.

The chain uses TRBV10-3 and TRBJ1-1; possibly TRBD1 for D (6 bases). Trimming left V 6 bases short and J 3 bases short, with 14 bases between. The CDR3 runs to 14 residues. Germline lookup yields CDR1 ENHRY and CDR2 SYGVKD. CDR3 sequence: CAIRGAGADTEAFF. The DNA of the CDR3 is TGTGCCATCAGGGGGGCCGGGGCGGACACTGAAGCTTTCTTT.

The chain combines TRBV19 with TRBJ2-2; 7 bases match TRBD2. This CDR3 is 14 amino acids long. Germline values: CDR1 LNHDA, CDR2 SQIVND (reference sequence). V was clipped by 7 bases and J by 3 bases; unmatched bases: 5. CDR3 protein: CASKGGLDTGELFF. In DNA, the CDR3 is TGTGCCAGTAAGGGAGGGTTGGACACCGGGGAGCTGTTTTTT. Full variable domain (remainder filled in from reference TRBV19 and TRBJ2-2): DGGITQSPKYLFRKEGQNVTLSCEQNLNHDAMYWYRQDPGQGLRLIYYSQIVNDFQKGDIAEGYSVSREKKESFPLTVTSAQKNPTAFYLCASKGGLDTGELFFGEGSRLTVL.